This TCR beta chain was profiled in a study of shared clonotypes between healthy human individuals. At a deep level, the assay was run. Measured with immunoSEQ multiplex PCR; TCRdb has only the in-frame clones, and not every one. The table shows 100,000 or so clones, with about 71% occurring only once. The CDR3 sequence is 15 residues long. CDR1 is MNHNY and CDR2 is SVGAGI in the germline V gene (reference sequence). V was pared by 10 bases and J by 6 bases, with 23 bases between. This chain uses TRBV6-6 with TRBJ2-3, with D possibly being TRBD2 (6 bases). Source material: memory CD8+ T cells sorted from blood. The subset is: CD45RO+ cells pooled with CCR7-negative TemRA cells. The source of this sequence is a woman in her twenties or thirties in good health. CDR3 bases: TGTGCCACCATTCCGTCTGGGACTCCCGCCGATACGCAGTATTTT. Amino acid sequence: CATIPSGTPADTQYF.